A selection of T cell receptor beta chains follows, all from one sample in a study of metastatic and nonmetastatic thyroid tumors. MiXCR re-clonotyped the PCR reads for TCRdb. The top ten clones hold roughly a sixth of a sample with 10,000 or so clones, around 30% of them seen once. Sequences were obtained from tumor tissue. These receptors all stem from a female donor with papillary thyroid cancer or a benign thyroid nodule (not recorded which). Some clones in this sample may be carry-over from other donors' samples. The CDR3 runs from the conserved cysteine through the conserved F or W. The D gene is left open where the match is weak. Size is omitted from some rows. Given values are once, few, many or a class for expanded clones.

TGTGCCAGCACCGATACAGCAACTAATGAAAAACTGTTTTTT,CASTDTATNEKLFF,TRBJ1-4,.,.,TRBV11-2
TGTGCCACCTCTGGGCAGGGGGAGGCCGGGGAGCTGTTTTTT,CATSGQGEAGELFF,TRBJ2-2,.,.,TRBV24-1
TGTGCCAGCAGGGTGGACAGGGAAAACCCCTACGAGCAGTACTTC,CASRVDRENPYEQYF,TRBJ2-7,.,TRBD1,TRBV2
TGCGCCAGCAGTATGACTAGCGGCGGGGAGCTGTTTTTT,CASSMTSGGELFF,TRBJ2-2,.,TRBD2,TRBV5-1
TGTGCCAGCAGTTTTATCGGACCGGACACCGGGGAGCTGTTTTTT,CASSFIGPDTGELFF,TRBJ2-2,medium-sized,.,TRBV27
TGTGCCAGCAGCTATACGTCGCGACAGGGGTACCCCCGCGAGCAGTACTTC,CASSYTSRQGYPREQYF,TRBJ2-7,.,TRBD1,TRBV27
TGTGCCAGCAGCACGCCGGACAGCTTCTACGAGCAGTACTTC,CASSTPDSFYEQYF,TRBJ2-7,few,.,TRBV28
TGCGCCAGCAGCTTGGCTAGCGGGGGGGAGACCCAGTACTTC,CASSLASGGETQYF,TRBJ2-5,.,TRBD2,TRBV5-1
TGTGCCAGCAGCCTCACGAGGGGCTACGAGCAGTACTTC,CASSLTRGYEQYF,TRBJ2-7,.,.,TRBV11-1
TGTGCCAGCAGCCCTAGCAGAGGGGCATACAATGAGCAGTTCTTC,CASSPSRGAYNEQFF,TRBJ2-1,.,.,TRBV3-1
TGTGCCTGGGATTCAGGGGGCAATGATGAAAAACTGTTTTTT,CAWDSGGNDEKLFF,TRBJ1-4,.,TRBD1,TRBV30
TGTGCCACCGCAGGGGCCAGTGGCCACACCTTC,CATAGASGHTF,TRBJ1-2,.,.,TRBV24-1
TGTGCCAGCAGTTTCGGCCCCGTCGGCGAGCAGTACTTC,CASSFGPVGEQYF,TRBJ2-7,.,.,TRBV27
TGTGCCAGCAGCCGTGTCCGGGGGTATTCCCACGAGCAGTACTTC,CASSRVRGYSHEQYF,TRBJ2-7,.,.,TRBV11-1
TGCGCCAGCAGTCTAGCGGGAGGGGTAGATACGCAGTATTTT,CASSLAGGVDTQYF,TRBJ2-3,.,TRBD2,TRBV5-1
TGTGCCACCGGCCCGGGGAGACTCAACACTGAAGCTTTCTTT,CATGPGRLNTEAFF,TRBJ1-1,many,.,TRBV28
TGCAGTGCTAGTGGGACTAGCGGGGGAGCATACAATGAGCAGTTCTTC,CSASGTSGGAYNEQFF,TRBJ2-1,medium-sized,TRBD2,TRBV20-1